What follows is one T cell receptor beta chain and its context. The antigen it recognizes is unknown. No base quality information exists; no much larger clone differs at one position. Other DNA sequences in this specimen translate into the identical CDR3. The time point label, as the study defines it: around 25 months on ibrutinib. For TCR beta library preparation, approximately 2 micrograms of genomic DNA were extracted from the cryopreserved PBMCs. High-throughput TCR beta sequencing was performed on longitudinal blood samples from CLL patients receiving ibrutinib monotherapy. Patients were enrolled in a phase 2 open-label single-center ibrutinib monotherapy trial. These data belong to a study of cytotoxic CD8 clonotypes in ibrutinib-treated CLL (dated by TCRdb to the early 2020s). Looking at the study overall: In this cohort, some 16 patients were treatment-naive and 11 to 12 were relapsed/refractory, while some 18 had unmutated IGHV. Every remission and progressive disease sample was obtained while ibrutinib was still being received by the patients. An average of around 250,000 productive templates and some 99,000 productive rearrangements was obtained per sample. Responses were partial in roughly 24 patients and complete in 2; after median approximately 69 months follow-up, roughly 15 stayed in remission and roughly twelve progressed. Cryopreserved peripheral blood mononuclear cells were collected before treatment, at response, and at either disease progression or sustained remission. Samples at response were collected after a median of about twelve months of treatment, with a range of 6 to 36 months. Longitudinal samples were obtainable from 26 of the 86 participants in the trial.

There are 13 amino acids in the CDR3, from cysteine to phenylalanine inclusive. The read is trimmed to its CDR3 DNA, 39 bases read in frame from base 1. The germline V gene provides CDR1 SGHRS and CDR2 YFSETQ. The junction shows trimming of 2 bases on V and 2 bases on J, plus 7 bases between the germline ends. The paper as a whole reports these results and caveats: Public clonotypes were found to be uncommon and were observed to contract or remain stable during treatment; the increase in clonality was shown to reflect expansion of private clonotypes at ibrutinib response. Baseline clonality exceeded that of age-matched healthy donors and correlated strongly with circulating CD8+ T-cell counts. Clonality increased at ibrutinib response, stayed stable in sustained remission, and fell back toward baseline at progression. Sampling times were not matched between patients in sustained remission and patients whose disease was progressing, and lymph node repertoires were not examined.

On a MiSeq, deep resolution sequencing aimed for a depth between 1 in 1 million and 1 in 200,000 T cells, with each clonotype covered about 9.2x on average. The immunoSEQ hsTCRB Kit was used to generate the TCR beta libraries. The study's own analysis went as follows. The data were analyzed with ImmunoSEQ Analyzer and ImmunoSEQ Data Assistant, and V, D and J gene assignments followed IMGT definitions. Clonality, which ranges from 0 to 1, was calculated as one minus the normalized Shannon entropy of productive rearrangement frequencies. Only overrepresented clonotypes making up at least 0.05% of the repertoire of each patient were included in the public clonotype analysis. About a dozen age-matched healthy donor repertoires from immuneACCESS were used as controls for clonality. In its TCRdb copy, this immuneACCESS table keeps in-frame sequences only and misses some clones. Where compared with another copy, unresolved V genes explain less than half of these, and the others have no known cause. D and trimming come from the DNA, and the V and J calls and clone size come from that table. For this sample there are fewer than 35,000 clones; roughly 69% appear just once. The ten largest account for around 55% of the sample.

Here the chain combines TRBV5-1 and TRBJ1-2, and possibly TRBD1, on 5 matching bases. The input for sequencing was PBMCs, taken after 24 months of ibrutinib treatment. The origin of this receptor is a human donor with chronic lymphocytic leukemia. For the CDR3, the sequence is CASSLGQNYGYTF. Read as DNA, the sequence is TGCGCCAGCAGCTTAGGACAAAACTATGGCTACACCTTC.